Shown below are 10 T cell receptor beta chains from a single sample sequenced in a study of blood T cell repertoires in COVID-19 (dated by TCRdb to between 2020 and 2021). Library preparation used the immunoSEQ multiplex PCR assay. TCRdb took this table from immuneACCESS and kept in-frame rearrangements with V and J called. Such tables lack part of the clones; where checked against another copy, unresolved V genes explain under half of the gap, and the rest is unexplained. Within this sample are 220,000 or so clones, with around 87% of them counted one time only. The top ten clonotypes cover approximately 10% of the sample. The sample consisted of peripheral blood. The receptors were gathered from a woman in her forties or fifties with COVID-19, enrolled during active disease.

The rearrangement joins TRBV18 to TRBJ1-1; TRBD1 is a possible D gene (6 bases). Germline CDR1 reads KGHSH; CDR2 reads LQKENI. V was trimmed by 5 bases and J by 1 base, leaving 11 bases between them. CDR3 size: 14 residues. The CDR3 loop is CASSSGTQNTEAFF. CDR3 nucleotides: TGTGCCAGCTCATCCGGGACACAGAACACTGAAGCTTTCTTT.

The chain recombines TRBV5-1 with TRBJ2-1; tentatively, D is TRBD2 (6 bases). The CDR3 is 15 amino acids. From germline, CDR1 is SGHRS and CDR2 YFSETQ. The V gene lost 4 bases and the J gene lost 6 bases, with 17 bases spanning the gap. CDR3 residues: CASSESGDPFNEQFF. The CDR3 DNA follows: TGCGCCAGCAGCGAGTCGGGGGATCCCTTCAATGAGCAGTTCTTC.

The rearrangement uses TRBV7-8 and TRBJ2-3; D might be TRBD2 (6 bases). Germline values: CDR1 SGHVS, CDR2 FQNEAQ. The CDR3 sequence is 13 residues long. V was shortened by 8 bases and J by 0 bases, with 9 bases between the two germline ends. The CDR3 nucleotides read TGTGCCAGCTGGGGGGATAGCACAGATACGCAGTATTTT. Encoded protein: CASWGDSTDTQYF.

This chain links TRBV6-5 with TRBJ1-6; 9 bases agree with TRBD1. The CDR3 is 14 amino acids. Trimming cost V 2 bases and J 10 bases; bases outside gene matches: 3. In germline, CDR1 is MNHEY, CDR2 SVGAGI. CDR3 loop: CASSYGDRESPLHF. The CDR3 DNA is TGTGCCAGCAGTTACGGGGACAGGGAATCACCCCTCCACTTT.

This chain joins TRBV12-3 or TRBV12-4 and TRBJ1-2; tentatively, D is TRBD1 (6 bases). Trimming stripped 7 bases from V and 7 bases from J, with 16 bases between. The CDR3 contains 13 residues. The CDR3 reads CASIMTGAFGYTF. The CDR3, as DNA: TGTGCCAGCATTATGACAGGAGCCTTTGGCTACACCTTC.

The V call is TRBV7-2, the J call TRBJ1-5; no definite D call. The germline CDR1 and CDR2 sequences are SGHTA and FQGNSA. This CDR3 has 14 amino acids. Trimming took 1 base from V and 3 from J, leaving 7 bases between them. CDR3 sequence: CASSLVPVNQPQHF. CDR3 DNA sequence: TGTGCCAGCAGCTTAGTCCCTGTCAATCAGCCCCAGCATTTT.

V gene TRBV5-4 combines with J gene TRBJ1-6; D uncertain. Germline CDR1 SGHNT, CDR2 YYREEE (reference sequence). This CDR3 has 14 amino acids. Trimming took 1 base from V and 5 from J, leaving 7 bases between them. This CDR3 is CASSLSINNSPLHF. CDR3 bases: TGTGCCAGCAGCTTGAGCATCAATAATTCACCCCTCCACTTT. Drawing the rest from reference TRBV5-4 and TRBJ1-6, the complete variable domain is ETGVTQSPTHLIKTRGQQVTLRCSSQSGHNTVSWYQQALGQGPQFIFQYYREEENGRGNFPPRFSGLQFPNYSSELNVNALELDDSALYLCASSLSINNSPLHFGNGTRLTVT.

The chain's CDR3 is CSVERSQGGTEAFF. The CDR3 nucleotides read TGCAGCGTTGAAAGGTCGCAGGGGGGCACTGAAGCTTTCTTT. V usage is TRBV29-1 and J usage is TRBJ1-1, with TRBD1 matching over 7 bases. Germline V CDR1 and CDR2: SQVTM, ANQGSEA. The CDR3 has 14 residues. V lost 2 bases and J lost 4; bases outside the gene matches: 7.

This clone has more than one count but fewer than ten. CDR3 in amino acids: CAIRLGTGEGSPLHF. The CDR3 nucleotides read TGTGCCATCAGACTGGGCACAGGGGAAGGATCACCCCTCCACTTT. The chain combines TRBV10-3 with TRBJ1-6; TRBD1 matches at 7 bases. The CDR3 is 15 residues long. Germline CDR1 and CDR2: ENHRY and SYGVKD. V lost 6 bases and J lost 10; bases outside the gene matches: 12.

This chain joins TRBV19 and TRBJ2-7; weak D call: TRBD1 (5 bases). V lost 4 bases to trimming and J lost 3 bases, with 10 bases between them. Germline loops: CDR1 LNHDA, CDR2 SQIVND (reference sequence). This CDR3 has 13 residues. CDR3 region: CASSKGWNYEQYF. For the CDR3, the DNA is TGTGCCAGTAGTAAGGGGTGGAACTACGAGCAGTACTTC. The whole variable domain, remainder taken from reference TRBV19 and TRBJ2-7, is DGGITQSPKYLFRKEGQNVTLSCEQNLNHDAMYWYRQDPGQGLRLIYYSQIVNDFQKGDIAEGYSVSREKKESFPLTVTSAQKNPTAFYLCASSKGWNYEQYFGPGTRLTVT.